This TCR beta chain appears in the sequencing data of a study of cytomegalovirus exposure and HLA in healthy donors. Worth noting for this clone: Antigen unknown.

The CDR3 extends over 14 amino acids. V gave up 0 bases and J gave up 4 bases, with 7 bases separating them. Germline lookup yields CDR1 SGDLS and CDR2 YYNGEE. Unrecorded immune exposures were likely, despite nominal health at sampling. The study ran its PCR with 60 Vbeta and 13 Jbeta primers. Repertoires were generated with immunoSEQ multiplex PCR, while TCRdb's copy carries only in-frame clones and drops some. The sample spans over 100,000 clones; the ten largest clones claim 3.7%. Findings and caveats of the study: The authors judged a highly shared variant cluster likely a sequencing artifact. For most TCR beta V segments, an earlier analysis put the productive rate at about 87% or about 30% of the time.

The specimen was PBMCs. The receptor's source is a man in his thirties or forties in good health and CMV-seronegative. This sequence joins TRBV9 and TRBJ2-2; D is unresolved. The CDR3 loop is CASSVVESTGELFF. The CDR3 nucleotides read TGTGCCAGCAGCGTAGTCGAGTCCACCGGGGAGCTGTTTTTT.